The rows below give T cell receptor beta chains drawn from one sample of a study of CD8 T cells in Susac syndrome. In TCRdb, the immunoSEQ multiplex PCR reads were re-called with MiXCR into one record per CDR3 protein. The repertoire has 250,000 to 300,000 distinct CDR3 sequences, 70% to 90% of them found once; the top ten carry 0.21%. Sequenced sample: CD8+ T cells from PBMCs. Every receptor here comes from a human donor with multiple sclerosis. Each CDR3 is given with its conserved first and last residue. A D gene is named only where the DNA matches it firmly. The size entry is marked missing in some rows and otherwise reads once, few, many or a size class.

v_gene	abundance	d_gene	j_gene	CDR3aa	CDR3nt
TRBV7-4	NA	TRBD1	TRBJ2-5	CASSTGTGEVQETQYF	TGTGCCAGCAGCACTGGGACAGGGGAAGTCCAAGAGACCCAGTACTTC
TRBV2	NA	NA	TRBJ1-1	CASSRDRTRHTEAFF	TGTGCCAGCAGCCGCGACAGGACTCGTCACACTGAAGCTTTCTTT
TRBV18	NA	TRBD2	TRBJ2-3	CASSLPLAGITDTQYF	TGTGCCAGCTCACTCCCCCTAGCGGGAATAACAGATACGCAGTATTTT
TRBV7-9	NA	NA	TRBJ2-3	CASTKGASETRSDTQYF	TGTGCCAGCACCAAAGGGGCTAGCGAGACACGCTCAGATACGCAGTATTTT
TRBV20-1	NA	NA	TRBJ1-3	CSAGPDLGNTIYF	TGCAGTGCCGGGCCGGATTTAGGGAACACCATATATTTT
TRBV5-7	NA	TRBD1	TRBJ2-7	CASSLAGTGDPYEQYF	TGTGCCAGCAGCTTGGCGGGGACAGGGGATCCCTACGAGCAGTACTTC
TRBV19	NA	TRBD2	TRBJ2-1	CASDNRLAGGSNEQFF	TGTGCCAGTGACAACCGACTAGCGGGAGGCTCTAATGAGCAGTTCTTC
TRBV14	NA	NA	TRBJ2-6	CASSVARWANVLTF	TGTGCCAGCAGCGTTGCTCGATGGGCCAACGTCCTGACTTTC
TRBV28	NA	NA	TRBJ1-1	CASATEDGHTEAFF	TGTGCCAGCGCAACAGAGGACGGTCACACTGAAGCTTTCTTT
TRBV28	once	TRBD1	TRBJ2-7	CASSWTGAYYEQYF	TGTGCCAGCAGTTGGACAGGGGCCTACTACGAGCAGTACTTC
TRBV20-1	NA	NA	TRBJ2-5	CSARGTTTQETQYF	TGCAGTGCTAGAGGTACTACCACCCAAGAGACCCAGTACTTC
TRBV18	NA	TRBD1	TRBJ1-1	CASSLYGTEMNTEAFF	TGTGCCAGCTCACTTTACGGGACAGAGATGAACACTGAAGCTTTCTTT
TRBV5-4	NA	NA	TRBJ2-1	CASSLEGRGQYNEQFF	TGTGCCAGCAGCTTGGAGGGGAGGGGACAATACAATGAGCAGTTCTTC
TRBV3-1	NA	TRBD1	TRBJ2-2	CASATLALDRGAGELFF	TGTGCCAGCGCTACGCTAGCTCTCGACAGGGGAGCCGGGGAGCTGTTTTTT
TRBV19	once	NA	TRBJ2-6	CASSPEGLSSGANVLTF	TGTGCCAGTAGTCCGGAGGGGTTAAGCTCTGGGGCCAACGTCCTGACTTTC
TRBV20-1	NA	NA	TRBJ2-1	CSARKSGISSDEQFF	TGCAGTGCTAGAAAATCGGGGATTAGCTCAGATGAGCAGTTCTTC
TRBV20-1	NA	TRBD1	TRBJ1-2	CSARAQGATSGYTF	TGCAGTGCTAGAGCACAGGGGGCGACTAGCGGCTACACCTTC
TRBV15	NA	TRBD1	TRBJ1-3	CATSSDRGSGNTIYF	TGTGCCACCAGCAGCGACAGGGGGTCAGGAAACACCATATATTTT
TRBV28	NA	TRBD1	TRBJ2-7	CAGGQVTSYEQYF	TGTGCCGGAGGACAGGTAACTTCCTACGAGCAGTACTTC
TRBV6-5	NA	TRBD2	TRBJ2-3	CASSYPGGGDTQYF	TGTGCCAGCAGTTACCCGGGAGGGGGAGATACGCAGTATTTT
TRBV28	NA	NA	TRBJ1-5	CASSWGIQPQHF	TGTGCCAGCAGTTGGGGGATCCAGCCCCAGCATTTT
TRBV6-2/TRBV6-3	NA	NA	TRBJ2-7	CASSPQIYEQYF	TGTGCCAGCAGTCCTCAGATTTACGAGCAGTACTTC
TRBV28	NA	TRBD1	TRBJ2-5	CASSLSLRGETQYF	TGTGCCAGCAGTTTAAGTCTCAGGGGGGAGACCCAGTACTTC
TRBV7-7	NA	TRBD2	TRBJ2-3	CASSQGAGGSTDTQYF	TGTGCTAGCAGCCAGGGCGCGGGGGGGTCCACAGATACGCAGTATTTT
TRBV3-1	NA	NA	TRBJ1-3	CASSQEGVAGNTIYF	TGTGCCAGCAGCCAAGAAGGAGTGGCTGGAAACACCATATATTTT
TRBV27	NA	NA	TRBJ2-3	CASSWAGSTDTQYF	TGTGCCAGCAGTTGGGCGGGAAGCACAGATACGCAGTATTTT
TRBV20-1	NA	TRBD1	TRBJ1-2	CSAPTGVNYGYTF	TGCAGTGCCCCGACAGGGGTAAACTATGGCTACACCTTC
TRBV29-1	NA	NA	TRBJ2-3	CSESKSRTDTQYF	TGCAGCGAAAGTAAGTCCCGCACAGATACGCAGTATTTT
TRBV27	NA	NA	TRBJ2-3	CASSYAGMGTDTQYF	TGTGCCAGCAGTTACGCAGGGATGGGCACAGATACGCAGTATTTT
TRBV13	NA	TRBD1	TRBJ2-1	CASSPTPTPGGLAYNEQFF	TGTGCCAGCAGCCCTACCCCGACCCCAGGGGGATTAGCCTACAATGAGCAGTTCTTC
TRBV28	NA	TRBD1	TRBJ1-2	CASSFLQGATVWGYTF	TGTGCCAGCAGTTTCCTTCAGGGGGCAACGGTCTGGGGCTACACCTTC
TRBV27	NA	NA	TRBJ2-3	CASSLRWASTDTQYF	TGTGCCAGCAGTTTGCGGTGGGCTAGCACAGATACGCAGTATTTT
TRBV7-9	NA	NA	TRBJ2-2	CASRGRGTGELFF	TGTGCCAGTCGCGGGCGCGGCACCGGGGAGCTGTTTTTT
TRBV5-1	NA	NA	TRBJ2-3	CASSSQGHPNTDTQYF	TGCGCCAGCAGCTCACAGGGCCACCCAAACACAGATACGCAGTATTTT
TRBV19	NA	NA	TRBJ2-2	CASSIDTTTSPGELFF	TGTGCCAGTAGTATAGATACTACTACCTCCCCCGGGGAGCTGTTTTTT
TRBV4-3	NA	TRBD2	TRBJ2-1	CASSQEPSGSYNEQFF	TGCGCCAGCAGCCAAGAGCCTAGCGGGAGTTACAATGAGCAGTTCTTC
TRBV6-6	once	NA	TRBJ2-7	CASSYQEVRRDEQYF	TGTGCCAGCAGTTACCAGGAGGTCCGACGCGACGAGCAGTACTTC
TRBV30	NA	NA	TRBJ1-1	CAWSRTEAFF	TGTGCCTGGAGTCGGACTGAAGCTTTCTTT
TRBV5-1	NA	NA	TRBJ2-2	CASRVGDPGELFF	TGCGCCTCGAGAGTAGGGGATCCCGGGGAGCTGTTTTTT
TRBV29-1	NA	NA	TRBJ2-1	CSVEMRPGDEQFF	TGCAGCGTTGAAATGAGGCCTGGGGATGAGCAGTTCTTC
TRBV28	NA	TRBD2	TRBJ2-5	CASSLLGLGGSETQYF	TGTGCCAGCAGTTTATTGGGACTAGGAGGTTCAGAGACCCAGTACTTC
TRBV20-1	NA	TRBD2	TRBJ2-7	CSARSPGLAGDEQYF	TGCAGTGCTAGATCCCCGGGACTAGCGGGAGACGAGCAGTACTTC
TRBV12-3/TRBV12-4	NA	TRBD1	TRBJ2-7	CASSFPQGAREQYF	TGTGCCAGCAGTTTCCCGCAGGGGGCTCGCGAGCAGTACTTC
TRBV4-1	NA	NA	TRBJ2-5	CASSQVGNPLLYF	TGCGCCAGCAGCCAAGTAGGAAACCCGCTTCTGTACTTC
TRBV6-1	NA	TRBD1	TRBJ2-7	CASSGGSGTDGWEQYF	TGTGCCAGCAGTGGAGGATCCGGGACAGACGGATGGGAGCAGTACTTC
TRBV28	NA	NA	TRBJ2-5	CASSLLNIRRELSEPQYF	TGTGCCAGCAGTTTACTCAACATTCGAAGGGAGCTCTCAGAGCCCCAGTACTTC
TRBV7-7	NA	TRBD1	TRBJ2-7	CASSSGTGGTYGQYF	TGTGCTAGCAGCTCCGGGACAGGGGGCACCTACGGGCAGTACTTC
TRBV29-1	NA	TRBD1	TRBJ2-3	CSVEERYPWTGETDTQYF	TGCAGCGTTGAAGAAAGATATCCATGGACAGGGGAGACAGATACGCAGTATTTT
TRBV29-1	NA	NA	TRBJ1-2	CSVEGTGVYYGYTF	TGCAGCGTTGAAGGGACGGGAGTTTACTATGGCTACACCTTC
TRBV6-1	NA	TRBD1	TRBJ1-1	CASSGLIRDRTFMNTEAFF	TGTGCCAGCAGCGGTTTAATCCGGGACAGAACTTTTATGAACACTGAAGCTTTCTTT
TRBV28	NA	TRBD2	TRBJ2-5	CASISGLAGVQETQYF	TGTGCCAGCATCTCTGGACTAGCGGGAGTTCAGGAGACCCAGTACTTC
TRBV3-1	NA	NA	TRBJ2-6	CASSQEVLLSSGANVLTF	TGTGCCAGCAGCCAAGAAGTCCTACTCAGCTCTGGGGCCAACGTCCTGACTTTC
TRBV6-2/TRBV6-3	NA	TRBD2	TRBJ2-1	CASSYSQPGRDEQFF	TGTGCCAGCAGTTACTCGCAGCCCGGGAGGGATGAGCAGTTCTTC
TRBV7-8	NA	TRBD2	TRBJ2-5	CASSFWTSGYQETQYF	TGTGCCAGCAGCTTTTGGACTAGCGGGTACCAAGAGACCCAGTACTTC